A single sample gave rise to the 19 T cell receptor beta chains below, sequenced in a study of patients and donors after allogeneic stem cell transplantation. TCRdb processed the RT-PCR reads anew with MiXCR; each CDR3 protein has one entry. The table has 30,000 to 40,000 distinct CDR3 sequences, 37% seen once. Sequencing used blood, either unsorted or a sorted T cell fraction (not recorded which). The origin of the receptors is a human donor who was either an allogeneic HSCT recipient or a stem cell or donor lymphocyte infusion donor (not recorded which). It is not recorded whose cells these are; they may come from a transplant donor.

This clonotype showed up just a few times. The V and J genes are TRBV10-3 and TRBJ2-5; D not resolved. Germline CDR1 is ENHRY and CDR2 is SYGVKD. V was shortened by 6 bases and J by 0 bases, with 5 bases between the two germline ends. There are 12 residues in the CDR3. CDR3 region: CAIRADQETQYF. CDR3 DNA sequence: TGTGCCATCAGGGCGGACCAAGAGACCCAGTACTTC.

This clonotype was picked up a small number of times. This chain joins TRBV18 and TRBJ1-1; no firm D call. The CDR3 covers 14 residues. Germline V gene data show CDR1 as KGHSH and CDR2 as LQKENI. Trimming stripped 3 bases from V and 4 bases from J, with 12 bases between. The CDR3 DNA is TGTGCCAGCTCACCCGTGACACGCCGCACTGAAGCTTTCTTT. It translates to CASSPVTRRTEAFF.

The chain has TRBV20-1 and TRBJ1-2, with D hard to call. The CDR3 covers 13 residues. Between the trimmed V and J ends, which lost 6 bases and 1 base, there was a span of 12 bases. From germline, CDR1 is DFQATT and CDR2 SNEGSKA (reference sequence). The CDR3 is CSARGERNYGYTF. The CDR3 region has the DNA TGCAGTGCCCGGGGAGAACGTAACTATGGCTACACCTTC.

V gene TRBV7-9 combines with J gene TRBJ2-7; no clear D. Trimming shortened V by 0 bases and J by 1 base, and 7 bases separated the two germline ends. From germline, CDR1 is SEHNR and CDR2 FQNEAQ (reference sequence). The CDR3 runs 14 residues. The CDR3 DNA is TGTGCCAGCAGCTTAGCAGTTTCTTCCTACGAGCAGTACTTC. Translating gives CASSLAVSSYEQYF. The full variable domain, with the rest looked up from reference TRBV7-9 and TRBJ2-7, is DTGVSQNPRHKITKRGQNVTFRCDPISEHNRLYWYRQTLGQGPEFLTYFQNEAQLEKSRLLSDRFSAERPKGSFSTLEIQRTEQGDSAMYLCASSLAVSSYEQYFGPGTRLTVT.

There are many counts of this clonotype. The rearrangement uses TRBV14 and TRBJ2-1, with a tentative D call TRBD2 (5 bases). Trimming took 4 bases from V and 1 from J, leaving 8 bases between them. This CDR3 region has 14 residues. CDR1 is SGHDN and CDR2 is FVKESK in the germline V gene. The CDR3 region is CASSPGESYNEQFF. CDR3 bases: TGTGCCAGCAGCCCCGGGGAATCCTACAATGAGCAGTTCTTC.

This clonotype showed up just a few times. This chain connects TRBV5-5 to TRBJ2-1; D is perhaps TRBD1 or TRBD2 (5 bases each). The CDR3 spans 16 residues. The V gene's germline CDR1 is SGHKS and CDR2 YYEKEE (reference sequence). Trimming took off 4 bases at V and 1 base at J, with 15 bases between the two ends. CDR3 loop: CASSPGGGWSYNEQFF. The CDR3 DNA reads TGTGCCAGCAGCCCCGGTGGGGGTTGGTCCTACAATGAGCAGTTCTTC.

This chain's CDR3 is CSVEEIENTEAFF. The DNA of the CDR3 is TGCAGCGTTGAAGAAATCGAGAACACTGAAGCTTTCTTT. This chain links TRBV29-1 with TRBJ1-1, with D unresolved. CDR1 is SQVTM and CDR2 is ANQGSEA in the germline V gene. This CDR3 region has 13 residues. V was trimmed by 0 bases and J by 1 base, leaving 6 bases between them.

This chain uses TRBV9 with TRBJ1-1; D is unresolved. CDR1 is SGDLS and CDR2 is YYNGEE in the germline V gene. This CDR3 has 15 residues. The V and J ends lost 5 bases and 2 bases respectively, with 16 bases between them. The CDR3 here is CASSISSRPNTEAFF. In DNA, the CDR3 is TGTGCCAGCAGTATAAGCTCGCGCCCAAACACTGAAGCTTTCTTT. Combining the CDR3 with reference TRBV9 and TRBJ1-1 gives the whole variable domain DSGVTQTPKHLITATGQRVTLRCSPRSGDLSVYWYQQSLDQGLQFLIQYYNGEERAKGNILERFSAQQFPDLHSELNLSSLELGDSALYFCASSISSRPNTEAFFGQGTRLTVV.

The CDR3 region is CASSQERQGLLSGNTIYF. The CDR3 coding sequence is TGCGCCAGCAGCCAAGAACGACAGGGGCTCCTCTCTGGAAACACCATATATTTT. The rearrangement links TRBV4-3 to TRBJ1-3; 8 bases align to TRBD1. Unmatched junction bases numbered 7, after V lost 0 bases and J lost 0 bases. The CDR3 length is 18 residues. CDR1 and CDR2 (germline): LGHNA, YSLEER.

CDR3 nucleotide sequence: TGTGCCAGCAGCTCCGCCCCACTCGGCACAGATACGCAGTATTTT. Translating gives CASSSAPLGTDTQYF. The chain carries TRBV7-9 and TRBJ2-3; no clear D gene. Germline V gene data show CDR1 as SEHNR and CDR2 as FQNEAQ (reference sequence). Trimming shortened V by 4 bases and J by 1 base, and 12 bases separated the two germline ends. CDR3 size: 15 residues. The whole variable domain, remainder taken from reference TRBV7-9 and TRBJ2-3, is DTGVSQNPRHKITKRGQNVTFRCDPISEHNRLYWYRQTLGQGPEFLTYFQNEAQLEKSRLLSDRFSAERPKGSFSTLEIQRTEQGDSAMYLCASSSAPLGTDTQYFGPGTRLTVL.

This clonotype was counted between two and nine times. The V gene is TRBV21-1, the J gene TRBJ1-5; the table gives TRBD1 as D, unverified against the DNA. TRBV21-1 constitutes a pseudogene. The CDR3 length is 15 residues. DNA of the CDR3: TGTGCCAGCAGGTGTTGGGACAGGCCTAGGCAGCCCCAGCATTTT. Protein sequence: CASRCWDRPRQPQHF.

The chain carries TRBV12-3 or TRBV12-4 and TRBJ2-2; 7 bases align to TRBD1. CDR3 length: 16 residues. Trimming removed 5 bases from V and 0 bases from J; junction bases left unmatched: 6. This CDR3 is CASSAGTATNTGELFF. As DNA, the CDR3 is TGTGCCAGCAGTGCCGGGACAGCTACGAACACCGGGGAGCTGTTTTTT.

The gene calls are TRBV5-1 and TRBJ2-5; no clear D gene. The CDR3 spans 14 residues. Trimming left V 0 bases short and J 1 base short, with 7 bases between. The V gene's germline CDR1 is SGHRS and CDR2 YFSETQ. The CDR3 is CASSLAAFQETQYF. The CDR3 DNA reads TGCGCCAGCAGCTTGGCAGCCTTCCAAGAGACCCAGTACTTC.

V and J are TRBV5-1 and TRBJ2-1; D gene ambiguous. V was clipped by 4 bases and J by 3 bases, with 2 bases between them. From germline, CDR1 is SGHRS and CDR2 YFSETQ. This CDR3 contains 11 residues. In DNA form, the CDR3 reads TGCGCCAGCAGCATCTACAATGAGCAGTTCTTC. Amino acids: CASSIYNEQFF.

A few counts support this clonotype. The V call is TRBV10-1, the J call TRBJ1-5; D not certain. The CDR3 sequence is 12 residues long. V shed 3 bases and J shed 3 bases, with 3 bases lying between them. Germline lookup yields CDR1 WNHNN and CDR2 SYGVQD (reference sequence). The CDR3, as DNA: TGCGCCAGCAGTGATTTCAATCAGCCCCAGCATTTT. Amino acids: CASSDFNQPQHF.

V and J are TRBV29-1 and TRBJ2-5; D is unresolved. V was trimmed by 2 bases and J by 4 bases, leaving 11 bases between them. CDR3 length equals 13 residues. Germline values: CDR1 SQVTM, CDR2 ANQGSEA. The CDR3 nucleotides are TGCAGCGTTGAAATCAGCCCGGGAGAGACCCAGTACTTC. Residues: CSVEISPGETQYF.

This chain links TRBV11-3 with TRBJ2-1, with TRBD2 identical over 14 bases. Losses at the gene ends were 6 bases for V and 10 bases for J; bases not matched to a gene: 11. Looked up from germline, CDR1 is SGHNT and CDR2 is YENEEA. CDR3 length: 16 residues. The CDR3 nucleotides read TGTGCCAGCAGACTGGGCGGGACTAGCGGGGGTAGAGAGCAGTTCTTC. As protein: CASRLGGTSGGREQFF.

This clonotype was seen a few times. The V and J genes are TRBV5-1 and TRBJ2-3; no firm D call. There are 15 residues in the CDR3. From germline, CDR1 is SGHRS and CDR2 YFSETQ. Trimming left V 1 base short and J 0 bases short, with 9 bases between. The CDR3 region has the DNA TGCGCCAGCAGCTTGCGACGACCTAGCACAGATACGCAGTATTTT. Protein sequence: CASSLRRPSTDTQYF.

V gene TRBV9 combines with J gene TRBJ1-2, with D hard to call. From germline, CDR1 is SGDLS and CDR2 YYNGEE. Trimming stripped 0 bases from V and 3 bases from J, with 9 bases between. The CDR3 is 14 residues long. CDR3 loop: CASSVELGYYGYTF. The CDR3 nucleotides are TGTGCCAGCAGCGTAGAATTGGGGTACTATGGCTACACCTTC.